The clone carrying this T cell receptor beta chain was detected many times. Its antigen is undetermined. All of the isolated RNA was reverse transcribed, so expressed TCRB transcripts were sequenced. Some clones are missing from TCRdb's copy, which holds only in-frame ones; the method was immunoSEQ multiplex PCR. The sample contains over 150,000 clones, roughly 8% of which appear only once. Staining for CD45RO/CCR7/CD25/CD127/CD95/CD27 allowed sorting of CD4+ naive, central memory, regulatory and stem cell-like memory cells. The CDR3 consists of 15 residues. V was clipped by 3 bases and J by 7 bases, with 19 bases between them. Germline V gene data show CDR1 as GTSNPN and CDR2 as SVGIG (reference sequence). These data originate in a study of beta chain features in type 1 diabetes. Findings and caveats of the study: Within the patient group, naive, central memory and Treg TCRB repertoires appeared more similar to each other than within healthy donors.

Sequenced material: central memory CD4+ T cells from blood. This clonotype originated in a young man in good health. This rearrangement joins TRBV30 to TRBJ2-1; D perhaps matches TRBD2 (7 bases). The CDR3 loop is CAWSAVGGRWNEQFF. The DNA for the CDR3 is TGTGCCTGGAGCGCGGTCGGGGGGCGGTGGAATGAGCAGTTCTTC.